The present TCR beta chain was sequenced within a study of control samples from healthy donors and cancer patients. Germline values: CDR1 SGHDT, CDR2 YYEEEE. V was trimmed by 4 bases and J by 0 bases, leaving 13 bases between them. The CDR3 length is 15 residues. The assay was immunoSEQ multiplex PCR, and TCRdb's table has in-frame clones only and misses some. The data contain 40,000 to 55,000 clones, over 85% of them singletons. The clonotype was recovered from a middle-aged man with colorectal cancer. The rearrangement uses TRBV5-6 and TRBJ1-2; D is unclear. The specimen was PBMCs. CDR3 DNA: TGTGCCAGCAGCCTCATCAGGAACCCTAACTATGGCTACACCTTC. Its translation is CASSLIRNPNYGYTF. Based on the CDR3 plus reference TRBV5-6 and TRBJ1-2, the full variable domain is DAGVTQSPTHLIKTRGQQVTLRCSPKSGHDTVSWYQQALGQGPQFIFQYYEEEERQRGNFPDRFSGHQFPNYSSELNVNALLLGDSALYLCASSLIRNPNYGYTFGSGTRLTVV.